This T cell receptor (beta chain) was sequenced during a study of blood T cell repertoires in COVID-19. Study overall: Both acute and convalescent COVID-19 samples were obtained from the United States, Italy and Spain. T cells, B-cell-depleted T cells, or PBMCs supplied cDNA or gDNA.

The CDR3 totals 14 residues. V was shortened by 1 base and J by 4 bases, with 10 bases between the two germline ends. Germline V lookup: CDR1 MDHEN, CDR2 SYDVKM. A PCR-confirmed or clinician-diagnosed COVID-19 case had contacted exposed participants within 2 weeks of entry. TCRdb's copy holds only in-frame clones and misses some; the assay was immunoSEQ multiplex PCR. The sample lists about 430,000 clones, 70% to 90% occurring once. Sample: PBMCs or T cells enriched from blood (not recorded which). The TCR originated in a young woman who had been exposed to COVID-19. This sequence joins TRBV28 and TRBJ1-1; the D gene is possibly TRBD1 (5 bases). CDR3 sequence (DNA): TGTGCCAGCAGTTTATCGGCGGGGGGCACTGAAGCTTTCTTT. It encodes CASSLSAGGTEAFF.